This TCR beta chain was profiled in a study of T cells after yellow fever vaccination. Study-level results: Reappearance after the booster was observed for most primary-vaccination clones (roughly 97% CD4, almost 90% CD8). The CD4 compartment and the CD8 compartment contained a small share of clonotypes in common. Weaker, the secondary response peaked sooner, at day 5 versus 15.

V lost 4 bases and J lost 3, with 10 bases in between. CDR1 and CDR2 (germline): SQVTM, ANQGSEA. The CDR3 covers 12 residues. This clonotype has only a few counts. What it binds is unknown. TCR cDNA was made by 5'RACE template switching, adding a universal primer site and UMIs. A single record per CDR3 protein comes from TCRdb applying MiXCR to the 5' RACE reads. Of some 320,000 distinct CDR3 sequences listed, roughly 9% were seen once; the top ten hold around 3.4%. The chain has TRBV29-1 and TRBJ2-7; a possible D gene is TRBD2 (5 bases). Specimen: CD4+ T cells sorted from PBMCs, collected 5 days after the yellow fever booster vaccination. This TCR came from a man aged 18-30 years who received the YFV17D yellow fever vaccine. The CDR3, as DNA: TGCAGCGTTGGGTCTAGCTACTACGAGCAGTACTTC. This sequence encodes CSVGSSYYEQYF.